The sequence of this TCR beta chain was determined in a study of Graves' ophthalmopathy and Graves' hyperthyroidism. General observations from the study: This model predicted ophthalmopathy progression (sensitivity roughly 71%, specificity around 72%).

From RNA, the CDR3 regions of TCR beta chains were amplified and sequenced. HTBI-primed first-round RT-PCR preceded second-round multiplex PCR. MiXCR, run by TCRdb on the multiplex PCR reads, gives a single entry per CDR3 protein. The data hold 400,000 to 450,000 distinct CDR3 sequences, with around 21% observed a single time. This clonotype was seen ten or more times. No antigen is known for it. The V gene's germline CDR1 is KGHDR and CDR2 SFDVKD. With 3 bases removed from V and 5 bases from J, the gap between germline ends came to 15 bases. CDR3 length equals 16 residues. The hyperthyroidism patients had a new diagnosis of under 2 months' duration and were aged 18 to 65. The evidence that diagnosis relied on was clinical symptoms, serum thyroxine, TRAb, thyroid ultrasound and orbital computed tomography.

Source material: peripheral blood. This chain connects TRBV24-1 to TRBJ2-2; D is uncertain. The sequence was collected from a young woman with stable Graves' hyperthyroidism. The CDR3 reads CATSDPGRGLTGELFF. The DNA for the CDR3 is TGTGCCACCAGTGATCCTGGACGTGGGCTAACCGGGGAGCTGTTTTTT.